The 25 T cell receptor beta chains given below trace back to one sample, sequenced in a study of blood T cell repertoires in COVID-19. Sequencing used immunoSEQ multiplex PCR; TCRdb keeps in-frame clones, though not all of them. There are some 160,000 clones in the sample; 65% to 85% occur only once, and 8.6% lies in the top ten. Sequences were obtained from peripheral blood. All receptors come from a man aged 45-65 years with active or convalescent COVID-19.

The DNA of the CDR3 is TGCGCCAGCAGCCAAGACACAGGTTTCGAGCAGTACTTC. It is translated as CASSQDTGFEQYF. The rearrangement links TRBV4-1 to TRBJ2-7; a possible D gene is TRBD1 (5 bases). The V gene lost 0 bases and the J gene lost 6 bases, with 9 bases spanning the gap. The CDR3 is 13 residues long. Germline CDR1 MGHRA, CDR2 YSYEKL.

The genes are TRBV5-4 and TRBJ2-2; 10 positions agree with TRBD2. Germline V gene data show CDR1 as SGHNT and CDR2 as YYREEE (reference sequence). V dropped 5 bases and J dropped 0; count of bases not matched to a gene: 7. The CDR3 is 17 amino acids. DNA of the CDR3: TGTGCCAGCAGTTCCTTAGCGGGAGGAACGAACACCGGGGAGCTGTTTTTT. Translated, it gives CASSSLAGGTNTGELFF.

The V call is TRBV3-1 (or the pseudogene TRBV3-2), the J call TRBJ2-1; 16 nucleotides agree with TRBD2. The CDR3 covers 16 residues. V shed 5 bases, J shed 6 bases, and the junction held 4 bases outside the gene matches. Germline V gene sequence: CDR1 LGHDT, CDR2 YNNKEL (reference sequence). The CDR3: CASSWGLAGGSNEQFF. The CDR3 nucleotides are TGTGCCAGCAGCTGGGGACTAGCGGGAGGGAGCAATGAGCAGTTCTTC.

The V and J genes are TRBV28 and TRBJ1-1, with 9 bases that match TRBD1. V dropped 6 bases and J dropped 8; count of bases not matched to a gene: 10. CDR1 is MDHEN, CDR2 SYDVKM, per germline. The CDR3 has 14 residues. CDR3 in DNA: TGTGCCAGCAGAGACGCGGACAGGGGAAGAGAAGCTTTCTTT. Residues: CASRDADRGREAFF.

The rearrangement joins TRBV5-4 to TRBJ1-4; 7 nucleotides line up with TRBD1. Trimming removed 3 bases from V and 2 bases from J; junction bases left unmatched: 4. The V gene's germline CDR1 is SGHNT and CDR2 YYREEE (reference sequence). This CDR3 comprises 15 residues. CDR3 DNA sequence: TGTGCCAGCAGCTCAGGGGGAGGTACTAATGAAAAACTGTTTTTT. It translates to CASSSGGGTNEKLFF.

V and J are TRBV27 and TRBJ2-7; 7 nucleotides agree with TRBD2. With 6 bases clipped from V and 1 base from J, the junction kept 9 bases outside the gene matches. Germline V gives CDR1 MNHEY, CDR2 SMNVEV (reference sequence). This CDR3 comprises 15 residues. The CDR3 is CASSSWREGSYEQYF. CDR3 nucleotides: TGTGCCAGCAGCAGTTGGAGGGAGGGTTCCTACGAGCAGTACTTC.

V is TRBV19 and J is TRBJ2-7, with TRBD1 as a possible D gene (6 bases). Germline CDR1 is LNHDA and CDR2 is SQIVND (reference sequence). V shed 5 bases and J shed 2 bases, with 13 bases lying between them. The CDR3 runs 14 residues. The CDR3 DNA follows: TGTGCCAGTAGTCAACAACAGGGTCCCTACGAGCAGTACTTC. It is translated as CASSQQQGPYEQYF.

The chain joins TRBV27 to TRBJ2-5; D is ambiguous. The CDR3 length is 13 residues. V was clipped by 4 bases and J by 5 bases, with 11 bases between them. Germline CDR1 is MNHEY and CDR2 is SMNVEV (reference sequence). For the CDR3, the DNA is TGTGCCAGCAGTTGGTCTGTGGGCGAGACCCAGTACTTC. It codes for CASSWSVGETQYF.

V gene TRBV5-1 combines with J gene TRBJ2-5; 12 positions agree with TRBD1. CDR1 is SGHRS, CDR2 YFSETQ, per germline. Trimming removed 4 bases from V and 4 bases from J; junction bases left unmatched: 8. CDR3 length: 16 amino acids. The CDR3 loop reads CASSVPGQGAGETQYF. DNA of the CDR3: TGCGCCAGCAGCGTACCGGGACAGGGGGCGGGAGAGACCCAGTACTTC.

The V gene is TRBV28, the J gene TRBJ2-7; perhaps TRBD1 as D (6 bases). Trimming removed 2 bases from V and 3 bases from J, with 8 bases in between. The CDR3 has 13 amino acids. The germline V gene encodes CDR1 MDHEN and CDR2 SYDVKM. CDR3 DNA: TGTGCCAGCAGTTTAGGACAGTACTACGAGCAGTACTTC. Its translation: CASSLGQYYEQYF.

The chain combines TRBV11-2 with TRBJ2-1; weak D call: TRBD2 (5 bases). The germline V and J ends were trimmed by 4 bases and 1 base, with 14 bases remaining between them. Germline-derived CDR1 and CDR2 are SGHAT and FQNNGV. CDR3 length: 16 residues. For the CDR3, the DNA is TGTGCCAGCAGCTCGGACTTTAAGCCTTCCTACAATGAGCAGTTCTTC. It is translated as CASSSDFKPSYNEQFF.

The chain uses TRBV5-1 and TRBJ1-2, with TRBD1 matching over 7 bases. Germline V lookup: CDR1 SGHRS, CDR2 YFSETQ. The V and J ends lost 5 bases and 0 bases, in that order; junction bases with no gene match: 7. The CDR3 totals 15 residues. CDR3 in DNA: TGCGCCAGCAGGTTAACAGGGGCTTCTAACTATGGCTACACCTTC. It yields the protein CASRLTGASNYGYTF.

V and J are TRBV4-1 and TRBJ1-4; D uncertain. Germline CDR1 MGHRA, CDR2 YSYEKL. V lost 0 bases, J lost 7 bases, and 15 bases lay in between. This CDR3 has 16 amino acids. CDR3: CASSQDSSGFSEKLFF. CDR3 coding DNA: TGCGCCAGCAGCCAAGATTCGTCGGGTTTTAGTGAAAAACTGTTTTTT.

The chain links TRBV9 to TRBJ2-5, with TRBD2 matching over 10 bases. V shed 4 bases, J shed 2 bases, and the junction held 2 bases outside the gene matches. This CDR3 is 14 amino acids long. Germline V gene lookup returns CDR1 SGDLS and CDR2 YYNGEE. CDR3 in DNA: TGTGCCAGCAGCCGGACTAGCGGACAAGAGACCCAGTACTTC. Translation: CASSRTSGQETQYF. The whole variable domain, remainder taken from reference TRBV9 and TRBJ2-5, is DSGVTQTPKHLITATGQRVTLRCSPRSGDLSVYWYQQSLDQGLQFLIQYYNGEERAKGNILERFSAQQFPDLHSELNLSSLELGDSALYFCASSRTSGQETQYFGPGTRLLVL.

The V and J genes are TRBV7-9 and TRBJ2-7, with D uncertain. V gave up 2 bases and J gave up 3 bases, with 11 bases separating them. The CDR3 spans 14 residues. Germline V gene sequence: CDR1 SEHNR, CDR2 FQNEAQ (reference sequence). This CDR3 reads CASSLSPRNYEQYF. Here the CDR3 DNA reads TGTGCCAGCAGCTTAAGTCCCAGAAACTACGAGCAGTACTTC. Together with reference TRBV7-9 and TRBJ2-7, the CDR3 gives the full variable domain: DTGVSQNPRHKITKRGQNVTFRCDPISEHNRLYWYRQTLGQGPEFLTYFQNEAQLEKSRLLSDRFSAERPKGSFSTLEIQRTEQGDSAMYLCASSLSPRNYEQYFGPGTRLTVT.

About this clone: One junction end disagrees with the germline gene, perhaps due to a read error. This chain joins TRBV7-7 and TRBJ2-1; TRBD2 agrees at 13 bases. The germline V gene has CDR1 SSHAT and CDR2 FNYEAQ (reference sequence). This CDR3 contains 17 residues. The CDR3 region has the DNA TGTGCTAGCAGCCCTGGACTAGCGGGAGTTTCCTACAATGAGCAGTTCTTC. This sequence encodes CASSPGLAGVSYNEQFF.

In its sample, this clone was seen a few times. The gene calls are TRBV5-1 and TRBJ1-1; 7 bases are a match to TRBD1. Germline lookup yields CDR1 SGHRS and CDR2 YFSETQ. The CDR3 loop spans 14 amino acids. J lost 8 bases, V lost 3 bases, and 10 bases had no gene match. In nucleotides, the CDR3 is TGCGCCAGCAGCTCTCAAGCGTCGGGACAGGAAGCTTTCTTT. This gives the protein CASSSQASGQEAFF.

The CDR3 DNA is TGTGCCAGCAGCGGGGGACACCTTTCGAGTGGCTACACCTTC. Translating it yields CASSGGHLSSGYTF. The chain couples TRBV5-5 to TRBJ1-2; tentative D call: TRBD1 (6 bases). Trimming stripped 4 bases from V and 7 bases from J, with 17 bases between. The CDR3 extends over 14 amino acids. Per germline, CDR1 SGHKS and CDR2 YYEKEE (reference sequence).

This rearrangement joins TRBV11-2 to TRBJ1-1; D call uncertain. Trimming left V 1 base short and J 4 bases short, with 16 bases between. This CDR3 has 16 residues. From germline, CDR1 is SGHAT and CDR2 FQNNGV. CDR3 region: CASSLALGEGSTEAFF. CDR3 nucleotides: TGTGCCAGCAGCTTAGCCCTCGGGGAGGGAAGCACTGAAGCTTTCTTT.

The chain links TRBV5-1 to TRBJ2-4; 7 bases map to TRBD2. The CDR3 consists of 17 residues. With V trimmed by 0 bases and J by 0 bases, 6 bases remained unmatched. Germline lookup yields CDR1 SGHRS and CDR2 YFSETQ. This CDR3 is CASSLVGGTQAKNIQYF. DNA for the CDR3: TGCGCCAGCAGCTTGGTGGGGGGGACTCAAGCCAAAAACATTCAGTACTTC. Looking up the rest from reference TRBV5-1 and TRBJ2-4 gives the full variable domain: KAGVTQTPRYLIKTRGQQVTLSCSPISGHRSVSWYQQTPGQGLQFLFEYFSETQRNKGNFPGRFSGRQFSNSRSEMNVSTLELGDSALYLCASSLVGGTQAKNIQYFGAGTRLSVL.

V is TRBV6-4 and J is TRBJ1-2, with 9 bases fitting TRBD1. This CDR3 has 14 residues. Germline CDR1 is MRHNA and CDR2 is SNTAGT. J lost 4 bases, V lost 4 bases, and 4 bases had no gene match. CDR3 loop: CASSVGQGGYGYTF. The CDR3 nucleotides read TGTGCCAGCAGTGTGGGACAGGGCGGCTATGGCTACACCTTC.

This chain links TRBV2 with TRBJ2-1; 10 bases line up with TRBD2. The CDR3 is 11 amino acids. In germline, CDR1 is SNHLY, CDR2 FYNNEI. V gave up 7 bases and J gave up 12 bases; unmatched junction bases: 3. CDR3 protein: CASTRTSGQFF. CDR3 DNA sequence: TGTGCCAGCACCCGGACTAGCGGGCAGTTCTTC.

The chain is built from TRBV3-1 (or the pseudogene TRBV3-2) and TRBJ1-3; D not resolved. Trimming cost V 0 bases and J 5 bases, with 11 bases left between them. Germline V gene data show CDR1 as LGHDT and CDR2 as YNNKEL (reference sequence). This CDR3 spans 15 amino acids. The CDR3 DNA reads as TGTGCCAGCAGCCAAGACCCCGGGGAAAGAAACACCATATATTTT. Translated, it gives CASSQDPGERNTIYF.

This clone was detected only a few times. This sequence joins TRBV24-1 and TRBJ1-2, with 12 bases identical to TRBD1. CDR3 length equals 19 residues. Trimming at V came to 3 bases and at J to 2 bases, leaving 12 bases not matched to a gene. Germline V gives CDR1 KGHDR, CDR2 SFDVKD. The CDR3, as DNA: TGTGCCACCAGTGATGGAACTTTAACCGGGACAGGGGGCAACTATGGCTACACCTTC. This translates into CATSDGTLTGTGGNYGYTF.

In nucleotides, the CDR3 is TGCAGCGTGGGGGGACTATACTCTTCCAATGAGCAGTTCTTC. It specifies CSVGGLYSSNEQFF. V usage is TRBV29-1 and J usage is TRBJ2-1, with 7 bases fitting TRBD2. The V gene end was trimmed by 6 bases and the J gene end by 6 bases; junction bases not matched to a gene: 11. This CDR3 spans 14 amino acids. Germline CDR1 reads SQVTM; CDR2 reads ANQGSEA.